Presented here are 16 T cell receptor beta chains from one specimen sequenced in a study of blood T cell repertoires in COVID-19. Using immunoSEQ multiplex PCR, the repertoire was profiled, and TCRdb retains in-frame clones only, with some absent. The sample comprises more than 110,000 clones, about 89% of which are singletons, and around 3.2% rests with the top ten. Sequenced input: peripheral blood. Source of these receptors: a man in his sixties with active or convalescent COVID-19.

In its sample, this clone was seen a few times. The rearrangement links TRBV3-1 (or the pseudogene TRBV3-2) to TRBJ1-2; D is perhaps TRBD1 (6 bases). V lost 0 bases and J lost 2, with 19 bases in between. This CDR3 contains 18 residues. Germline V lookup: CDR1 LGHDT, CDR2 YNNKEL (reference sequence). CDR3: CASSQDGKGSRGNYGYTF. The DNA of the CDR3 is TGTGCCAGCAGCCAAGACGGTAAAGGGTCAAGGGGGAACTATGGCTACACCTTC.

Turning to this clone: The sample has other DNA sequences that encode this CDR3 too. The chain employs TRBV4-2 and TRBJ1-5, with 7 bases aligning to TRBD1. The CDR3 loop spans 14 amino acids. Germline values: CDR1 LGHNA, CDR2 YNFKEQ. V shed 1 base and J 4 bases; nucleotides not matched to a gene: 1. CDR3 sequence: CASSQGQGNQPQHF. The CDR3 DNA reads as TGTGCCAGCAGCCAAGGACAGGGAAATCAGCCCCAGCATTTT.

The CDR3 reads CAWSVGGTGANVLTF. As DNA, the CDR3 is TGTGCCTGGAGTGTCGGGGGGACTGGGGCCAACGTCCTGACTTTC. V and J are TRBV30 and TRBJ2-6; 7 bases match TRBD2. Trimming removed 0 bases from V and 2 bases from J; junction bases left unmatched: 1. The CDR3 has 15 amino acids. CDR1 and CDR2 from the germline V gene are GTSNPN and SVGIG (reference sequence). Variable domain in full (rest from reference TRBV30 and TRBJ2-6): SQTIHQWPATLVQPVGSPLSLECTVEGTSNPNLYWYRQAAGRGLQLLFYSVGIGQISSEVPQNLSASRPQDRQFILSSKKLLLSDSGFYLCAWSVGGTGANVLTFGAGSRLTVL.

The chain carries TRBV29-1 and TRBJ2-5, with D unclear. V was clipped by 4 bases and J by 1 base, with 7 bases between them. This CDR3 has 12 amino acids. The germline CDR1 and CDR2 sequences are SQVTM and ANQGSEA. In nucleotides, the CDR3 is TGCAGCGTTGGAGGCTTCCAAGAGACCCAGTACTTC. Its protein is CSVGGFQETQYF.

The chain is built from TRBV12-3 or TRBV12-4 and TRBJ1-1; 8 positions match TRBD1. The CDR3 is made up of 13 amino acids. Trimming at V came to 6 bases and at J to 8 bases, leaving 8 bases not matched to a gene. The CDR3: CASRTSGGAEAFF. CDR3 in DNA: TGTGCCAGCAGGACCTCAGGGGGCGCAGAAGCTTTCTTT.

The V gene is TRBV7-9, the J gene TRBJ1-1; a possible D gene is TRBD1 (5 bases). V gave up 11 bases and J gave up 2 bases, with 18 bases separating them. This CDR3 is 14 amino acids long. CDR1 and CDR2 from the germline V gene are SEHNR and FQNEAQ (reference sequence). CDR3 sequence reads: CAAQSTAINTEAFF. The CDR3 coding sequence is TGTGCCGCCCAGTCGACAGCCATAAACACTGAAGCTTTCTTT.

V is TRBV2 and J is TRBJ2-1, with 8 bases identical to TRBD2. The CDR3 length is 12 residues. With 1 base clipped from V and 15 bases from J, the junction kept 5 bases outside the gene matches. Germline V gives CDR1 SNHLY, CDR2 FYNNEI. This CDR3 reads CASSEVGLVLFF. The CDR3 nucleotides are TGTGCCAGCAGTGAAGTGGGACTAGTTCTGTTCTTC.

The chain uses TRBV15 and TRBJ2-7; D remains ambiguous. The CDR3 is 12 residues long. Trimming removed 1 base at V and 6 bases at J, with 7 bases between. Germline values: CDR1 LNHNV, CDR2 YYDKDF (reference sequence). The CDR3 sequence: CATSRVGREQYF. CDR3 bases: TGTGCCACCAGCAGAGTGGGCCGCGAGCAGTACTTC. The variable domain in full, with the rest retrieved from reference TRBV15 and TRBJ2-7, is DAMVIQNPRYQVTQFGKPVTLSCSQTLNHNVMYWYQQKSSQAPKLLFHYYDKDFNNEADTPDNFQSRRPNTSFCFLDIRSPGLGDTAMYLCATSRVGREQYFGPGTRLTVT.

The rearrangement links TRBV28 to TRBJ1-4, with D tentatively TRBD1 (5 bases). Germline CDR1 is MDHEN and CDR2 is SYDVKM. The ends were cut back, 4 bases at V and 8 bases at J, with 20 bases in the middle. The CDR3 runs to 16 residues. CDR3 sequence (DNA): TGTGCCAGCAGTTCCCCGCGACAGTTTATGGGAGAAAAACTGTTTTTT. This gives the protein CASSSPRQFMGEKLFF.

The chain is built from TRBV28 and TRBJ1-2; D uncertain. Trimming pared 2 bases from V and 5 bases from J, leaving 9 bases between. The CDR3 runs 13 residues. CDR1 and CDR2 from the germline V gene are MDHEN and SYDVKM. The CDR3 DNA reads TGTGCCAGCAGTTTAGGAGAAAAGTATGGCTACACCTTC. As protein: CASSLGEKYGYTF.

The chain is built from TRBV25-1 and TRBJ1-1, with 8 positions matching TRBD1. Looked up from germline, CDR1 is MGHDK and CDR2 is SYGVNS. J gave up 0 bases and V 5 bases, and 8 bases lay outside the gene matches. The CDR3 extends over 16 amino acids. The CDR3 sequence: CASSSTGEWMNTEAFF. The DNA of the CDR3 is TGTGCCAGCAGTTCGACAGGGGAATGGATGAACACTGAAGCTTTCTTT.

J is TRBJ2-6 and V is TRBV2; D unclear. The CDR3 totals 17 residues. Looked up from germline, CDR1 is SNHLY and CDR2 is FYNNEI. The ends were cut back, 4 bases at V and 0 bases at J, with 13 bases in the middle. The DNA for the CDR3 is TGTGCCAGCAGTGTTTTCCCTCCCTCCTCTGGGGCCAACGTCCTGACTTTC. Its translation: CASSVFPPSSGANVLTF.

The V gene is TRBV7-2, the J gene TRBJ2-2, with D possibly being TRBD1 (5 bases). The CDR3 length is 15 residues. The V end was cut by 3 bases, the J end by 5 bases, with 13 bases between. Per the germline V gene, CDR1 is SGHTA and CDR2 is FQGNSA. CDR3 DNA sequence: TGTGCCAGCAGCTTTGACAGACGGAAGACCGGGGAGCTGTTTTTT. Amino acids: CASSFDRRKTGELFF.

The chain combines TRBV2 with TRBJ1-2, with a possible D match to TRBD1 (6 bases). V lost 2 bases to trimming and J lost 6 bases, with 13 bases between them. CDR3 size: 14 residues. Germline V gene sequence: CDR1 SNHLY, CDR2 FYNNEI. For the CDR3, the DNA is TGTGCCAGCAGTGAATTAACAGGGTTCGATGGCTACACCTTC. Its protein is CASSELTGFDGYTF.

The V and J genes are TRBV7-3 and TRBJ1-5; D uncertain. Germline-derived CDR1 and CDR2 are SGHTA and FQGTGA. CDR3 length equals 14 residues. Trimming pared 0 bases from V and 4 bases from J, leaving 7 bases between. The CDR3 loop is CASSLTGSNQPQHF. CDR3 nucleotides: TGTGCCAGCAGCTTAACGGGCAGTAATCAGCCCCAGCATTTT.

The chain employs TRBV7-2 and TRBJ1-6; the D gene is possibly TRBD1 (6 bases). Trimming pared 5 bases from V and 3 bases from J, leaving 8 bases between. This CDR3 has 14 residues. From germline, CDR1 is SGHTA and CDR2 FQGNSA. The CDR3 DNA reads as TGTGCCAGCAGCCCGGACAGCTATAATTCACCCCTCCACTTT. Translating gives CASSPDSYNSPLHF.